This TCR beta chain was identified in a study of T cell changes during pregnancy in multiple sclerosis. The V gene lost 3 bases and the J gene lost 4 bases, with 22 bases spanning the gap. Germline V lookup: CDR1 KGHSH, CDR2 LQKENI. This CDR3 is built from 17 residues. TCRdb keeps only in-frame clones here, not all; method: immunoSEQ multiplex PCR. Seen here are about 48,000 clones, 85% to 95% observed once, and the top ten hold approximately 0.91%. The specimen comprised CD4+ T cells from peripheral blood mononuclear cells, sampled in the second trimester of pregnancy. The clonotype originates from a female donor in good health, enrolled as a control in a pregnancy study. This chain links TRBV18 with TRBJ2-7, with a possible D match to TRBD1 (6 bases). The CDR3 DNA follows: TGTGCCAGCTCACCGGACAGCGGCACAATCGGGCGGTACGAGCAGTACTTC. Protein product: CASSPDSGTIGRYEQYF.